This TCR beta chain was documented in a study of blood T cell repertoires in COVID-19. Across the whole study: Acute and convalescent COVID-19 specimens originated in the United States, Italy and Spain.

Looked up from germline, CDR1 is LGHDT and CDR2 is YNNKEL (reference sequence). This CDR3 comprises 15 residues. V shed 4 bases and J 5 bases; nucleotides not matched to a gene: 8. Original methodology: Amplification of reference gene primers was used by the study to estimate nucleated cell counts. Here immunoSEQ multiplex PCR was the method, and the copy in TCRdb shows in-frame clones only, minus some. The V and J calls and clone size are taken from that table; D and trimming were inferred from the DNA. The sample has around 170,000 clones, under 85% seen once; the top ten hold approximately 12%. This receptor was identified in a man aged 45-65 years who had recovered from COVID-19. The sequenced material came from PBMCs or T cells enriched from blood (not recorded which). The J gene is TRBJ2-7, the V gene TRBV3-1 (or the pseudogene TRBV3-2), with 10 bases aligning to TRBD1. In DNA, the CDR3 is TGTGCCAGCAGCCGAAGGACAGGGGGAGGGAACGAGCAGTACTTC. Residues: CASSRRTGGGNEQYF.